The sequence of this T cell receptor beta chain was determined in a study of T-cell reconstitution after alpha-beta-depleted transplantation in children. Researchers prepared the TCRbeta library using unique molecular identifiers, the study reports. Via MiXCR, TCRdb re-called the PCR reads, giving one row per CDR3 protein. This sample has about 500,000 distinct CDR3 sequences, with 30% to 35% found just once. The receptor was derived from a human donor who donated a stem cell graft to a child with aplastic anemia. Sequencing used PBMCs from the stem cell graft donor, obtained from the stem cell graft.

Written as DNA, the CDR3 is TGCAGCGTTGCCCGGCGGGACGCCAGCACAGATACGCAGTATTTT. Its translation is CSVARRDASTDTQYF. The chain uses TRBV29-1 and TRBJ2-3; TRBD2 is a possible D gene (6 bases). V was cut by 4 bases and J by 0 bases, with 14 bases left in between. This CDR3 contains 15 residues. The V gene's germline CDR1 is SQVTM and CDR2 ANQGSEA.